This T cell receptor beta chain was profiled in a study of T cell changes during pregnancy in multiple sclerosis. V shed 6 bases, J shed 7 bases, and the junction held 9 bases outside the gene matches. The CDR3 is 14 amino acids. Looked up from germline, CDR1 is ENHRY and CDR2 is SYGVKD. Using immunoSEQ multiplex PCR, the repertoire was profiled, and TCRdb retains in-frame clones only, with some absent. The sample lists 15,000 to 25,000 clones; about 85% were seen once. This clone appeared once. This chain connects TRBV10-3 to TRBJ2-1, with 7 bases that match TRBD2. This clonotype originated in a female donor in good health, enrolled as a control in a pregnancy study. This specimen consisted of CD8+ T cells from peripheral blood mononuclear cells, obtained in the third trimester of pregnancy. Here the CDR3 DNA reads TGTGCCATCAGGGGGGAGGGCCTCGGGAATGAGCAGTTCTTC. This encodes CAIRGEGLGNEQFF.